Below, one T cell receptor beta chain is given with its context. Germline lookup yields CDR1 SGHAT and CDR2 FQNNGV. This CDR3 is built from 15 residues. The ends were cut back, 2 bases at V and 3 bases at J, with 12 bases in the middle. This entry comes from a study of blood T cell repertoires in COVID-19. The protocol was immunoSEQ multiplex PCR, while the TCRdb copy is restricted to in-frame clones and leaves out a portion. The table records about 260,000 clones, 86% of them present only once. The chain is built from TRBV11-2 and TRBJ2-3; D remains unclear. The specimen sequenced was peripheral blood. This receptor was identified in a man between 40 and 49 years old with active or convalescent COVID-19. CDR3 DNA: TGTGCCAGCAGCTTAACGCCTCCGAGGACAGATACGCAGTATTTT. Protein: CASSLTPPRTDTQYF. Based on the CDR3 plus reference TRBV11-2 and TRBJ2-3, the full variable domain is EAGVAQSPRYKIIEKRQSVAFWCNPISGHATLYWYQQILGQGPKLLIQFQNNGVVDDSQLPKDRFSAERLKGVDSTLKIQPAKLEDSAVYLCASSLTPPRTDTQYFGPGTRLTVL.